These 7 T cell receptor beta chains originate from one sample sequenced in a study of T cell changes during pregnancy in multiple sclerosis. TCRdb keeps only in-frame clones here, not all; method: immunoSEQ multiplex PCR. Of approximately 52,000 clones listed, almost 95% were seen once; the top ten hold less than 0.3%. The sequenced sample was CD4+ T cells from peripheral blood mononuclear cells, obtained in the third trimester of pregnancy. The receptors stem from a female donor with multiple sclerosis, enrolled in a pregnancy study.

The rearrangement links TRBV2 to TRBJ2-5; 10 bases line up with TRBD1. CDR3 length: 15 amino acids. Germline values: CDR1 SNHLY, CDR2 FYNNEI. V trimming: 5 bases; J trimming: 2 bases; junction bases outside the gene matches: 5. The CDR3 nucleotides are TGTGCCAGCAGTCGACAGGGGGCGGTTCAAGAGACCCAGTACTTC. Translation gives CASSRQGAVQETQYF.

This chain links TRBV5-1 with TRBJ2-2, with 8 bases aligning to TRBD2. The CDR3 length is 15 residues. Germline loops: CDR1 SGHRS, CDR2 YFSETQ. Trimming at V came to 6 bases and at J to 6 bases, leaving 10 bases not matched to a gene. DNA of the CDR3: TGCGCCAGCAACCCCGGGACTAGTCCCGCCGGGGAGCTGTTTTTT. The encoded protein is CASNPGTSPAGELFF.

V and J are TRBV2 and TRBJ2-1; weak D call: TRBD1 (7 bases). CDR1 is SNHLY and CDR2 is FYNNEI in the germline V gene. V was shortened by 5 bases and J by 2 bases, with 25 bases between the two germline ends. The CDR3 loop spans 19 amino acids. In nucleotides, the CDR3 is TGTGCCAGCAGTACAGACAGGGCTCCTAGGGGGGTTCCCTACAATGAGCAGTTCTTC. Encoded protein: CASSTDRAPRGVPYNEQFF.

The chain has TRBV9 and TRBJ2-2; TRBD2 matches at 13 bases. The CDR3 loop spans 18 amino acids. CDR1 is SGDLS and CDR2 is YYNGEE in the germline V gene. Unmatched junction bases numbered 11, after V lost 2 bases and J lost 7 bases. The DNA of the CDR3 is TGTGCCAGCAGCGTTAGTGGGACTAGCGGGGCAAGGGGCGGGGAGCTGTTTTTT. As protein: CASSVSGTSGARGGELFF.

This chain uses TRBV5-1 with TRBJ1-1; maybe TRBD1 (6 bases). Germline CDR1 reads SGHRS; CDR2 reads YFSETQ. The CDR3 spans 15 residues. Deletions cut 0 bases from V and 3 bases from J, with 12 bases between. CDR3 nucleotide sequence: TGCGCCAGCAGCTTGGACAGGGCTGGGTACACTGAAGCTTTCTTT. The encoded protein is CASSLDRAGYTEAFF. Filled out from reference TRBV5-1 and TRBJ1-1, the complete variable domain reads KAGVTQTPRYLIKTRGQQVTLSCSPISGHRSVSWYQQTPGQGLQFLFEYFSETQRNKGNFPGRFSGRQFSNSRSEMNVSTLELGDSALYLCASSLDRAGYTEAFFGQGTRLTVV.

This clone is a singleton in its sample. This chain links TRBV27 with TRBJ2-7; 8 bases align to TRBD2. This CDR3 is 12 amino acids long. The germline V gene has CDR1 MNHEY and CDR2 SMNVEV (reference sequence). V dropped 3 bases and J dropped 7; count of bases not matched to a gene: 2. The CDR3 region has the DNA TGTGCCAGCAGTTTTCGGGGGGGGGAGCAGTACTTC. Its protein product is CASSFRGGEQYF.

CDR3 in DNA: TGTGCCAGTACGAGTTCAGGGGGCGACGAAAAACTGTTTTTT. This sequence encodes CASTSSGGDEKLFF. The chain joins TRBV19 to TRBJ1-4; 8 bases are shared with TRBD1. CDR3 length: 14 amino acids. The V gene end was trimmed by 7 bases and the J gene end by 8 bases; junction bases not matched to a gene: 9. CDR1 is LNHDA and CDR2 is SQIVND in the germline V gene (reference sequence).